This is a list of T cell receptor beta chains from one sample in a study of cytomegalovirus exposure and HLA in healthy donors. The protocol was immunoSEQ multiplex PCR, while the TCRdb copy is restricted to in-frame clones and leaves out a portion. The table includes under 200,000 clones, roughly 80% detected once. Specimen: PBMCs. The receptors were gathered from a female donor in good health and CMV-seronegative. The CDR3 runs from the conserved cysteine through the conserved F or W. The order of the fields is CDR3 protein, CDR3 DNA, J gene, D gene, V gene, clone size, CDR3 length. The D gene is left open where the match is weak. Clone size is stated in some rows and not others, as once, few, many or a class when expanded.

CASSVDGTSGGTQYF	TGTGCCAGCAGCGTGGATGGGACTAGCGGGGGCACGCAGTATTTT	TRBJ2-3	TRBD2	TRBV9	.	15
CASTPRASGGGRQFF	TGTGCCAGCACCCCAAGGGCTAGCGGGGGGGGTAGGCAGTTCTTC	TRBJ2-1	TRBD2	TRBV6-1	.	15
CAISESGTRTIHQPQHF	TGTGCCATCAGTGAGTCGGGGACACGTACTATTCATCAGCCCCAGCATTTT	TRBJ1-5	.	TRBV10-3	.	17
CAISESTGTYEQYF	TGTGCCATCAGTGAGTCAACAGGTACCTACGAGCAGTACTTT	TRBJ2-7	.	TRBV10-3	.	14
CATHPGEGISNEQFF	TGTGCCACCCATCCGGGAGAGGGGATAAGCAATGAGCAGTTCTTC	TRBJ2-1	.	TRBV6-6	.	15
CASSQDTAGSEAFF	TGCGCCAGCAGCCAAGATACGGCGGGATCTGAAGCTTTCTTT	TRBJ1-1	.	TRBV4-3	.	14
CASSITLADNQPQHF	TGTGCCAGTAGTATCACGTTGGCAGATAATCAGCCCCAGCATTTT	TRBJ1-5	.	TRBV19	.	15
CASSDTNYGYTF	TGTGCCAGCAGTGACACTAACTATGGCTACACCTTC	TRBJ1-2	.	TRBV6-5	.	12
CASSLGGGRAIMNTEAFF	TGTGCCAGCAGCTTAGGGGGCGGTAGGGCTATTATGAACACTGAAGCTTTCTTT	TRBJ1-1	.	TRBV7-2	few	18
CASSDAGAHRQPQHF	TGTGCCAGCAGTGATGCAGGGGCCCACCGTCAGCCCCAGCATTTT	TRBJ1-5	.	TRBV6-1	few	15
CASSLVGTAGRANEKLFF	TGTGCCAGCAGCTTAGTCGGCACAGCCGGCAGGGCTAATGAAAAACTGTTTTTT	TRBJ1-4	.	TRBV7-2	.	18
CASMRETQYF	TGTGCCAGCATGAGGGAGACCCAGTACTTC	TRBJ2-5	.	TRBV28	.	10
CASSADLREGIGRFF	TGTGCCAGCAGTGCGGATTTGCGGGAGGGCATCGGGCGGTTCTTC	TRBJ2-1	TRBD2	TRBV2	.	15
CASSKGAPPFDTQYF	TGTGCCAGCAGCAAAGGGGCCCCCCCCTTCGATACGCAGTATTTT	TRBJ2-3	.	TRBV16	.	15
CASSQGHGYTF	TGCGCCAGCAGCCAGGGCCATGGCTACACCTTC	TRBJ1-2	.	TRBV4-1	.	11
CASYGNAYEQYF	TGTGCCAGCTACGGGAATGCCTACGAGCAGTACTTC	TRBJ2-7	.	TRBV2	.	12
CASSPAPGEGTGELFF	TGTGCCAGCAGCCCCGCCCCGGGAGAGGGAACCGGGGAGCTGTTTTTT	TRBJ2-2	.	TRBV4-2	.	16
CASSYEGAGANVLTF	TGTGCCAGCAGTTACGAGGGGGCTGGGGCCAACGTCCTGACTTTC	TRBJ2-6	.	TRBV6-5	few	15
CASSAAPSTGELFF	TGTGCCAGCAGCGCGGCACCGAGCACCGGGGAGCTGTTTTTT	TRBJ2-2	.	TRBV7-6	once	14
CASSPPYSNQPQHF	TGTGCCAGCAGCCCCCCCTATAGCAATCAGCCCCAGCATTTT	TRBJ1-5	.	TRBV7-2	.	14
CASSSRLADLRGEYF	TGTGCCAGCAGCTCCCGACTAGCGGATTTACGTGGGGAGTACTTC	TRBJ2-7	TRBD2	TRBV7-2	.	15
CARSLGDTSSYEQYF	TGTGCCAGAAGCTTGGGGGACACCAGCTCCTACGAGCAGTACTTC	TRBJ2-7	.	TRBV5-3	once	15
CATARQYNQPQHF	TGTGCCACCGCGAGGCAGTACAATCAGCCCCAGCATTTT	TRBJ1-5	.	TRBV19	.	13